The TCR beta chain described here comes from a study of siplizumab effects on memory and regulatory T cells. Findings and limits, study-wide: Treg origin accounted for an average of around 69% of mappable alloreactive CD4+ clones with siplizumab and roughly 26% in controls.

The method was immunoSEQ multiplex PCR; TCRdb's version includes in-frame clones alone and lacks a portion of them. The sample lists 85,000 to 120,000 clones, roughly 92% seen once, with about 1.1% in the top ten. As concerns this clone: Antigen unknown.

Sequencing used CD4+ T cells sorted from blood. This TCR derives from a human donor in good health.

The CDR3 bases are TGTGCCAGCAGCCCAAGGCGTCAGAACACTGAAGCTTTCTTT. This encodes CASSPRRQNTEAFF. V and J are TRBV9 and TRBJ1-1; D unresolved. Trimming left V 4 bases short and J 1 base short, with 11 bases between. The CDR3 runs 14 residues. Per germline, CDR1 SGDLS and CDR2 YYNGEE.